This TCR beta chain was sequenced for a study of CXCR3-negative and CXCR3-positive naive CD8 T cells. Study-wide points: TRB CDR3 properties indicated TCR strength, while surface CD5 was similar across naive subsets. Within a donor, both naive subsets shared TRBV-TRBJ usage, unlike memory cells. Researchers report CXCR3 expression partially decreased after cryopreservation, with fresh PBMCs used in most assays. TRB CDR3 hydrophobicity was greater in CXCR3-positive naive cells than in CXCR3-negative naive cells.

Carrying UMI labels, the TRB cDNA libraries were prepared through 5' RACE. TCRdb reprocessed the 5' RACE reads, with one entry per CDR3 protein and no DNA. The sample's table shows around 120,000 distinct CDR3 sequences. Germline loops: CDR1 SGHVS, CDR2 FNYEAQ. CDR3 length: 17 residues. As for this clonotype: Its antigen is undetermined.

This TCR came from a human donor in good health. Some clones in this sample may be carry-over from other donors' samples. Material: naive CXCR3+ CD8+ T cells from blood. The subset denotes: CD45RO-CCR7+CD27+CD95- naive CD8+ T cells expressing CXCR3 (TNR3+). This sequence joins TRBV7-6 and TRBJ2-2; TCRdb's D gene call, TRBD1, goes unchecked for lack of DNA. The CDR3 loop reads CASSLEGTVYNTGELFF.